The next 14 T cell receptor beta chains were all read from a single sample in a study of graft-versus-host responses after intestinal transplantation (dated by TCRdb to the early 2020s). No antigen has been assigned to these receptors. The library was produced with the immunoSEQ multiplex PCR assay. TCRdb's version of the immuneACCESS table is confined to in-frame rearrangements and falls short of the full clone set. An unresolved V gene accounts for under half of the shortfall where checked; the remainder is of unknown origin. The table for this sample lists about 120,000 clones; just under 95% of them were counted only once. The leading ten clones occupy roughly 0.12% of the sample. The sample's time point label, in plain terms: cells obtained before transplantation from donor or recipient. The sample in question was unstimulated CD4+ T cells sorted from spleen or lymph node cells, obtained before intestinal transplant. The receptors derive from a human donor who received an intestinal transplant.

The chain uses TRBV30 and TRBJ2-1, with no clear D. This CDR3 is built from 16 residues. The V gene's germline CDR1 is GTSNPN and CDR2 SVGIG (reference sequence). V lost 3 bases, J lost 6 bases, and 21 bases lay in between. The CDR3 reads CAWSPGFPQNANEQFF. DNA of the CDR3: TGTGCCTGGAGCCCTGGTTTCCCCCAAAATGCCAATGAGCAGTTCTTC.

This clone has only a few counts. The CDR3 sequence is CASSVDRGYEQYF. The CDR3 bases are TGTGCCAGCAGTGTTGACAGGGGGTACGAGCAGTACTTC. The rearrangement links TRBV6-1 to TRBJ2-7; 9 bases are a match to TRBD1. Trimming cost V 4 bases and J 4 bases; bases outside gene matches: 2. Germline V CDR1 and CDR2: MNHNS, SASEGT. This CDR3 has 13 residues.

The chain has TRBV7-9 and TRBJ1-1; possibly TRBD1 for D (5 bases). The germline V gene encodes CDR1 SEHNR and CDR2 FQNEAQ (reference sequence). The CDR3 runs 9 residues. The CDR3 DNA sequence: TGTGTTCCGGGGGGTGAAGCTTTCTTT. Protein product: CVPGGEAFF.

This sequence joins TRBV7-3 and TRBJ2-5; the match to TRBD2 covers 8 bases. V trimming: 4 bases; J trimming: 5 bases; junction bases outside the gene matches: 12. The CDR3 loop spans 16 amino acids. Germline-derived CDR1 and CDR2 are SGHTA and FQGTGA. The chain's CDR3 is CASSSRGGDPMETQYF. The CDR3 DNA follows: TGTGCCAGCAGCTCCCGGGGGGGAGACCCCATGGAGACCCAGTACTTC.

The rearrangement uses TRBV27 and TRBJ2-2; D possibly corresponds to TRBD1 (5 bases). Germline V lookup: CDR1 MNHEY, CDR2 SMNVEV (reference sequence). CDR3 length equals 15 residues. Trimming left V 6 bases short and J 2 bases short, with 13 bases between. CDR3 in amino acids: CASRRQYQNTGELFF. The CDR3 coding sequence is TGTGCCAGCAGAAGACAGTACCAAAACACCGGGGAGCTGTTTTTT.

The rearrangement links TRBV5-1 to TRBJ2-5, with D uncertain. The CDR3 length is 13 residues. V was pared by 0 bases and J by 1 base, with 4 bases between. Germline CDR1 and CDR2: SGHRS and YFSETQ. The CDR3 here is CASSLVSQETQYF. CDR3 nucleotides: TGCGCCAGCAGCTTGGTGTCCCAAGAGACCCAGTACTTC. Full variable domain (rest looked up from reference TRBV5-1 and TRBJ2-5): KAGVTQTPRYLIKTRGQQVTLSCSPISGHRSVSWYQQTPGQGLQFLFEYFSETQRNKGNFPGRFSGRQFSNSRSEMNVSTLELGDSALYLCASSLVSQETQYFGPGTRLLVL.

J is TRBJ2-6 and V is TRBV19, with 7 bases lining up with TRBD2. The germline V gene encodes CDR1 LNHDA and CDR2 SQIVND (reference sequence). J lost 3 bases, V lost 8 bases, and 10 bases had no gene match. The CDR3 has 16 amino acids. For the CDR3, the DNA is TGTGCCAGTGGCCGGGGGGAGGGAATTGGGGCCAACGTCCTGACTTTC. Amino acid sequence: CASGRGEGIGANVLTF.

V gene TRBV29-1 combines with J gene TRBJ2-5, with 10 bases that match TRBD2. Germline CDR1 is SQVTM and CDR2 is ANQGSEA. J was trimmed by 4 bases and V by 5 bases; bases with no gene match: 10. This CDR3 region has 15 residues. CDR3: CSVIGAGGWGETQYF. CDR3 bases: TGCAGCGTTATTGGAGCGGGAGGGTGGGGAGAGACCCAGTACTTC.

This chain uses TRBV7-2 with TRBJ1-3, with a tentative D call TRBD1 (6 bases). Trimming left V 5 bases short and J 0 bases short, with 14 bases between. From germline, CDR1 is SGHTA and CDR2 FQGNSA. This CDR3 comprises 16 residues. CDR3: CASSLRGPYSGNTIYF. The CDR3 nucleotides read TGTGCCAGCAGCCTCAGGGGCCCCTACTCTGGAAACACCATATATTTT.

Only one count was recorded for this clone. The chain couples TRBV28 to TRBJ2-7, with 11 bases that match TRBD2. This CDR3 has 15 residues. CDR1 and CDR2 (germline): MDHEN, SYDVKM. The J segment lost 5 bases and the V segment lost 6 bases, leaving 9 bases of the junction unmatched. CDR3 loop: CASRFSGRAKNEQYF. The CDR3 nucleotides are TGTGCCAGCAGATTTAGCGGGAGGGCCAAGAACGAGCAGTACTTC. The complete variable domain, with remaining parts taken from reference TRBV28 and TRBJ2-7, reads DVKVTQSSRYLVKRTGEKVFLECVQDMDHENMFWYRQDPGLGLRLIYFSYDVKMKEKGDIPEGYSVSREKKERFSLILESASTNQTSMYLCASRFSGRAKNEQYFGPGTRLTVT.

This clone has a single count. This chain joins TRBV27 and TRBJ2-7; D possibly uses TRBD1 or TRBD2 (6 bases each). V gave up 2 bases and J gave up 3 bases, with 14 bases separating them. Germline V gene data show CDR1 as MNHEY and CDR2 as SMNVEV (reference sequence). The CDR3 totals 15 residues. CDR3 loop: CASSLIGGGGYEQYF. The CDR3 DNA reads as TGTGCCAGCAGTTTAATAGGCGGAGGGGGCTACGAGCAGTACTTC.

This CDR3 is CAISDERDSTDTQYF. The CDR3, as DNA: TGTGCCATCAGTGATGAGCGGGACAGCACAGATACGCAGTATTTT. The rearrangement links TRBV10-3 to TRBJ2-3; 7 bases match TRBD2. Losses at the gene ends were 3 bases for V and 0 bases for J; bases not matched to a gene: 3. CDR1 ENHRY and CDR2 SYGVKD come from the germline V gene. The CDR3 consists of 15 residues.

This chain joins TRBV11-2 and TRBJ2-7; 9 positions agree with TRBD2. The length of the CDR3 is 15 residues. V shed 1 base and J 6 bases; nucleotides not matched to a gene: 7. The germline V gene has CDR1 SGHAT and CDR2 FQNNGV. The DNA for the CDR3 is TGTGCCAGCAGCTTAGTTACTAGCGGGCGGGTCGAGCAGTACTTC. It yields the protein CASSLVTSGRVEQYF.

A note on this clone: The junction shows a germline mismatch at one end, possibly a read error. This chain joins TRBV2 and TRBJ2-5, with a possible D match to TRBD2 (5 bases). Germline CDR1 is SNHLY and CDR2 is FYNNEI. The CDR3 runs 12 residues. CDR3 sequence (DNA): TGTGCCAGCAGTGAAGAGCGGCAGGTCCAGGACTTC. It translates to CASSEERQVQDF.